Shown below are 13 T cell receptor beta chains from a single sample sequenced in a study of blood T cell repertoires in COVID-19 (TCRdb year 2020). Library construction relied on the immunoSEQ multiplex PCR assay. This immuneACCESS table, as held by TCRdb, lists in-frame sequences with V and J called but not all clones. Of the missing ones, under half trace to an unresolved V gene in checked studies; the others have no known cause. In this sample the table shows approximately 360,000 clones, approximately 87% of which occur a single time. The biggest ten clones account for roughly 0.97% of the sample. Sample: PBMCs or T cells enriched from blood (not recorded which). These receptors were taken from a woman aged 30 to 39 with acute COVID-19.

The V and J genes are TRBV20-1 and TRBJ2-1; no clear D gene. Trimming took off 7 bases at V and 5 bases at J, with 9 bases between the two ends. The germline V gene has CDR1 DFQATT and CDR2 SNEGSKA (reference sequence). There are 11 residues in the CDR3. CDR3 DNA: TGCAGTGGAGATGAGAACAATGAGCAGTTCTTC. This sequence encodes CSGDENNEQFF.

V gene TRBV2 combines with J gene TRBJ2-3; possible D gene TRBD2, 6 bases. CDR1 is SNHLY, CDR2 FYNNEI, per germline. Trimming took 4 bases from V and 1 from J, leaving 9 bases between them. The CDR3 sequence is 14 residues long. CDR3: CASSAGTRTDTQYF. CDR3 DNA sequence: TGTGCCAGCAGTGCAGGGACTCGCACAGATACGCAGTATTTT.

This clone was detected a few times. Here the CDR3 reads CASSQEDKPPGTEKLGSNQPQHF. The DNA of the CDR3 is TGTGCCAGCAGCCAAGAAGATAAGCCACCCGGGACAGAAAAATTGGGGAGCAATCAGCCCCAGCATTTT. The chain links TRBV3-1 (or the pseudogene TRBV3-2) to TRBJ1-5, with 7 bases lining up with TRBD1. Losses at the gene ends were 0 bases for V and 1 base for J; bases not matched to a gene: 24. Germline CDR1 LGHDT, CDR2 YNNKEL (reference sequence). The CDR3 totals 23 residues.

This chain joins TRBV20-1 and TRBJ2-5, with 8 bases identical to TRBD2. Per the germline V gene, CDR1 is DFQATT and CDR2 is SNEGSKA (reference sequence). This CDR3 contains 15 residues. Trimming at V came to 3 bases and at J to 2 bases, leaving 8 bases not matched to a gene. In DNA form, the CDR3 reads TGCAGTGCTAGTCCTTCCGGGACTAGGCAAGAGACCCAGTACTTC. Its translation is CSASPSGTRQETQYF.

The gene calls are TRBV6-1 and TRBJ2-4, with TRBD1 as a possible D gene (6 bases). The CDR3 covers 15 residues. The V and J ends lost 1 base and 3 bases respectively, with 10 bases between them. Germline CDR1 MNHNS, CDR2 SASEGT. For the CDR3, the DNA is TGTGCCAGCAGTGAAGACCAGGGGAGCAAAAACATTCAGTACTTC. As protein: CASSEDQGSKNIQYF.

This chain connects TRBV6-4 to TRBJ1-1; TRBD1 is a possible D gene (5 bases). Germline V gene data show CDR1 as MRHNA and CDR2 as SNTAGT. V was shortened by 0 bases and J by 2 bases, with 22 bases between the two germline ends. The CDR3 is 19 residues long. CDR3 amino acids: CASSDSLTPREDINTEAFF. In DNA, the CDR3 is TGTGCCAGCAGTGACTCCTTGACCCCCCGGGAGGACATTAACACTGAAGCTTTCTTT.

The chain is built from TRBV18 and TRBJ1-3; 8 bases map to TRBD1. The germline gives CDR1 KGHSH, CDR2 LQKENI. With 2 bases clipped from V and 4 bases from J, the junction kept 4 bases outside the gene matches. The CDR3 covers 15 residues. CDR3 sequence (DNA): TGTGCCAGCTCACCAGGCAGGGGGCTCGGAAACACCATATATTTT. Its protein is CASSPGRGLGNTIYF.

This chain links TRBV10-2 with TRBJ1-4; tentative D call: TRBD1 (6 bases). CDR1 and CDR2 (germline): WSHSY, SAAADI. V dropped 0 bases and J dropped 7 bases, with 15 bases sitting between them. This CDR3 comprises 16 residues. CDR3 sequence (DNA): TGCGCCAGCAGTGAGTCTCAGGGGCCCCGAGGTGAAAAACTGTTTTTT. Translated, it gives CASSESQGPRGEKLFF.

Only one count was recorded for this clone. The chain couples TRBV30 to TRBJ1-5; no clear D. Trimming left V 4 bases short and J 5 bases short, with 18 bases between. Looked up from germline, CDR1 is GTSNPN and CDR2 is SVGIG (reference sequence). The length of the CDR3 is 15 residues. CDR3 nucleotide sequence: TGTGCCTGGAACAGCAAGGCCCCCCATCATCAGCCCCAGCATTTT. Its protein is CAWNSKAPHHQPQHF.

V and J are TRBV10-3 and TRBJ2-5, with TRBD2 matching over 15 bases. Unmatched junction bases numbered 9, after V lost 3 bases and J lost 4 bases. The CDR3 length is 18 residues. CDR1 and CDR2 from the germline V gene are ENHRY and SYGVKD. In nucleotides, the CDR3 is TGTGCCATCAGTGACTACGGACTAGCGGGGGGGCCTGGAGAGACCCAGTACTTC. Protein: CAISDYGLAGGPGETQYF.

This sequence joins TRBV30 and TRBJ1-6; D remains unclear. The CDR3 spans 13 residues. V lost 3 bases to trimming and J lost 7 bases, with 10 bases between them. The germline gives CDR1 GTSNPN, CDR2 SVGIG (reference sequence). CDR3 DNA: TGTGCCTGGAGCATCCGAGGGAATTCACCCCTCCACTTT. Translated: CAWSIRGNSPLHF.

This clone was seen more than once but under ten times. This sequence joins TRBV13 and TRBJ1-6, with a weak D call TRBD1 (6 bases). The V gene's germline CDR1 is PRHDT and CDR2 FYEKMQ (reference sequence). V lost 5 bases, J lost 7 bases, and 18 bases lay in between. CDR3 size: 16 residues. CDR3 protein: CASSTSQGTGNSPLHF. CDR3 DNA sequence: TGTGCCAGCAGCACGTCGCAGGGGACGGGAAATTCACCCCTCCACTTT.

The genes are TRBV7-2 and TRBJ2-5; 13 bases fit TRBD2. The V and J ends lost 5 bases and 9 bases, in that order; junction bases with no gene match: 3. Germline V lookup: CDR1 SGHTA, CDR2 FQGNSA. The CDR3 consists of 13 residues. The CDR3 nucleotides read TGTGCCAGCAGCCCGGGACTAGCGGGGCCCCAGTACTTC. It yields the protein CASSPGLAGPQYF.